This T cell receptor (beta chain) stems from a study of spatial heterogeneity in lung cancer. Regarding the study as a whole: Blood showed ubiquitous tumor TCRs more often at resection than at routine follow-up.

TCRdb called the 5' RACE reads again in MiXCR, with one record for every CDR3 protein. Altogether some 20,000 distinct CDR3 sequences are present, 3.3% being singletons, with the ten largest covering more than 25%. The time point was: sample taken at primary tumor resection. Whole RNA from tumor, nontumor lung or frozen PBMC was sequenced unsorted. Untreated early-stage non-small cell lung cancer patients, 55 to 85 in total, were the donors. This CDR3 has 11 residues. CDR1 is MNHEY, CDR2 SMNVEV, per germline (reference sequence). The ends were cut back, 6 bases at V and 9 bases at J, with 8 bases in the middle. This clonotype was seen many times. The antigen remains unidentified.

Sample: PBMCs, taken at surgery. This chain links TRBV27 with TRBJ2-2; D is unclear. The clonotype was recovered from a female donor with early-stage non-small cell lung cancer. CDR3 sequence: CASRSRRELFF. CDR3 nucleotides: TGTGCCAGCAGAAGCCGTCGGGAGCTGTTTTTT.